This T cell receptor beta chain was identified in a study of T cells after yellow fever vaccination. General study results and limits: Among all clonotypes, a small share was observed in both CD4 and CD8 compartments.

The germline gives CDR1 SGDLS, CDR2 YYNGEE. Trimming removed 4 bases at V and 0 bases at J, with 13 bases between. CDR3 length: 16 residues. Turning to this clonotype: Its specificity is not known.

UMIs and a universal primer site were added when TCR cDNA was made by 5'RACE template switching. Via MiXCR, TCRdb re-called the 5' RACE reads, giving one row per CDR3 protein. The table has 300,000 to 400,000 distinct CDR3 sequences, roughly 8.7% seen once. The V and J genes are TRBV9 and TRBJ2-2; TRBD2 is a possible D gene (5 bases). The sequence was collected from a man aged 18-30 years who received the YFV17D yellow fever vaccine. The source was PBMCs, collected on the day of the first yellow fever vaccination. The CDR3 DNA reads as TGTGCCAGCAGCCCCCCTAGCCGGGCGAACACCGGGGAGCTGTTTTTT. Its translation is CASSPPSRANTGELFF.